One and the same sample provided the 9 T cell receptor beta chains below, sequenced in a study of blood T cells in healthy people across ages. The use of a sample-barcoded 5' primer and a J-beta primer mix characterized a second PCR of roughly 7 to 11 cycles. TCRdb redid the calling of the 5' RACE reads with MiXCR, one entry per CDR3 protein. The sample holds hundreds of thousands of distinct CDR3 sequences; roughly 32% are singletons and the top ten take over 15%. What was sequenced was blood. The receptors originated from a woman of 80 years or more in good health.

There are a few counts of this clonotype. This chain connects TRBV18 to TRBJ2-4; D assignment may be TRBD1 or TRBD2 (5 bases each). With 2 bases removed from V and 3 bases from J, the gap between germline ends came to 20 bases. Germline V gene lookup returns CDR1 KGHSH and CDR2 LQKENI. The CDR3 has 18 residues. CDR3 residues: CASSPGDPRPRGKNIQYF. CDR3 sequence (DNA): TGTGCCAGCTCACCAGGGGACCCAAGGCCAAGAGGCAAAAACATTCAGTACTTC.

This clonotype was found a few times. V gene TRBV6-6 combines with J gene TRBJ1-4; D is undetermined. The CDR3 has 13 residues. Trimming stripped 3 bases from V and 11 bases from J, with 13 bases between. Looked up from germline, CDR1 is MNHNY and CDR2 is SVGAGI (reference sequence). In nucleotides, the CDR3 is TGTGCCAGCAGTTATAATACGGACCCGAAACTGTTTTTT. Amino acid sequence: CASSYNTDPKLFF.

On this clonotype: This sequence may be a read error, since a much larger clone differs from it by one base. This chain links TRBV9 with TRBJ2-7; D might be TRBD1 or TRBD2, each matching 5 bases. This CDR3 has 14 amino acids. The V gene's germline CDR1 is SGDLS and CDR2 YYNGEE. The CDR3, as DNA: TGTGCCGGCAGCTTCCGGGACGTAGGCCACGAGCAGTACTTC. Its protein is CAGSFRDVGHEQYF.

This chain links TRBV21-1 with TRBJ2-1; no check of the table's D call, TRBD1, against the DNA was made. TRBV21-1 constitutes a pseudogene. The CDR3 totals 16 residues. In nucleotides, the CDR3 is TGTGCCAGCAGACTTCCGGGGCCGAGCTCCTACAATGAGCAGTTCTTC. It codes for CASRLPGPSSYNEQFF.

This rearrangement joins TRBV7-2 to TRBJ2-4; D gene uncertain. Trimming pared 1 base from V and 5 bases from J, leaving 9 bases between. The germline V gene encodes CDR1 SGHTA and CDR2 FQGNSA. CDR3 size: 14 residues. The CDR3 DNA is TGTGCCAGCAGCTTAGGGCTAGTCCAAAACATTCAGTACTTC. It specifies CASSLGLVQNIQYF.

This clonotype has at least ten counts. V usage is TRBV7-2 and J usage is TRBJ2-3; D call uncertain. Per the germline V gene, CDR1 is SGHTA and CDR2 is FQGNSA. V lost 5 bases, J lost 5 bases, and 8 bases lay in between. This CDR3 has 12 residues. In DNA form, the CDR3 reads TGTGCCAGCAGCCCCCGGGTAGATACGCAGTATTTT. Translated: CASSPRVDTQYF.

This clonotype was seen only a few times. The J gene is TRBJ1-1, the V gene TRBV20-1, with D uncertain. This CDR3 has 15 residues. The germline V gene has CDR1 DFQATT and CDR2 SNEGSKA (reference sequence). V lost 2 bases, J lost 4 bases, and 17 bases lay in between. The CDR3 DNA follows: TGCAGTGCTAGAACCCCTCGTGGGCGGAGCACTGAAGCTTTCTTT. Its protein product is CSARTPRGRSTEAFF.

This rearrangement joins TRBV3-1 to TRBJ1-1; D not resolved. Germline V gives CDR1 LGHDT, CDR2 YNNKEL (reference sequence). The CDR3 covers 14 residues. The germline V and J ends were trimmed by 3 bases and 4 bases, with 12 bases remaining between them. CDR3 bases: TGTGCCAGCAGCCAGACCGTCCCCGTCACTGAAGCTTTCTTT. Translating gives CASSQTVPVTEAFF.

Comment on this clonotype: This could be a read error, since a much larger clone is one nucleotide away. Here the CDR3 omits its conserved ending phenylalanine or tryptophan, so a read error is the likely source. The chain couples TRBV7-3 to TRBJ2-3, with TRBD1 matching over 9 bases. The CDR3 extends over 15 amino acids. CDR1 is SGHTA, CDR2 FQGTGA, per germline. V lost 2 bases and J lost 4; bases outside the gene matches: 4. Here the CDR3 reads CASSLGQGNSDTQYS. The CDR3 nucleotides read TGTGCCAGCAGCTTAGGACAGGGGAATTCAGATACGCAGTATTCT.